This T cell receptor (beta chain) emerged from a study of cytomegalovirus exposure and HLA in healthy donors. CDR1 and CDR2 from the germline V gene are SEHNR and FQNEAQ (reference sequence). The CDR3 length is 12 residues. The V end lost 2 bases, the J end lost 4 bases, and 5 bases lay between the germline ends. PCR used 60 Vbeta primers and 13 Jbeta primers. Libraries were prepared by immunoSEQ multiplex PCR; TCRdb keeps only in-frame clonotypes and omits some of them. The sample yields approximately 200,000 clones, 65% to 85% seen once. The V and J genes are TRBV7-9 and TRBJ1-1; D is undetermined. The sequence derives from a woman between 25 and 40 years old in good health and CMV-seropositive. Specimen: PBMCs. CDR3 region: CASSLLGTEAFF. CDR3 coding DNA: TGTGCCAGCAGCTTACTCGGCACTGAAGCTTTCTTT.